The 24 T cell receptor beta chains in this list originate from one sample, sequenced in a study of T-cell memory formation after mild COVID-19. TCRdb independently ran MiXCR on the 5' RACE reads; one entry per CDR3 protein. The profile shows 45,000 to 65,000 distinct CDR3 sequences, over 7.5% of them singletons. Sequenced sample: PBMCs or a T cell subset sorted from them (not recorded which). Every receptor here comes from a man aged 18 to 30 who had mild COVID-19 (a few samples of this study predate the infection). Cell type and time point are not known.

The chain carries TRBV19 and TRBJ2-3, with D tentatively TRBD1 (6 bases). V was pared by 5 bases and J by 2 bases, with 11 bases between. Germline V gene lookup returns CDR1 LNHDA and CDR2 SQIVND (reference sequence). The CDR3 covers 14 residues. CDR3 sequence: CASSPQGNTDTQYF. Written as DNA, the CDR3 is TGTGCCAGTAGTCCCCAGGGGAACACAGATACGCAGTATTTT.

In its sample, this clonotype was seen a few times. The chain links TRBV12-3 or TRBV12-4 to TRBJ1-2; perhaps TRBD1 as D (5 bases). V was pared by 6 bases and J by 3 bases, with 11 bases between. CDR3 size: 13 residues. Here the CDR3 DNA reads TGTGCCAGCAGCCCCGACAGTTACTATGGCTACACCTTC. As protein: CASSPDSYYGYTF.

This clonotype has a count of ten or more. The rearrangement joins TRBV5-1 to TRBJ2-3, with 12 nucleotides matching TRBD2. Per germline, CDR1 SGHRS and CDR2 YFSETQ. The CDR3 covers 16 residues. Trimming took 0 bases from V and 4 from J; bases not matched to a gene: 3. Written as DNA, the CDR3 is TGCGCCAGCAGCTTGGCGACTAGCGGGGGAGCAGATACGCAGTATTTT. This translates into CASSLATSGGADTQYF.

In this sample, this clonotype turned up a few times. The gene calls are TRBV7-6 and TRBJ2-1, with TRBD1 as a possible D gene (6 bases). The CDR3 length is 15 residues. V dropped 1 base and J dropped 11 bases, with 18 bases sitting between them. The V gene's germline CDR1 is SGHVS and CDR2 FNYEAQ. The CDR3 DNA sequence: TGTGCCAGCAGCTTAGGCGGATACAGGGACGGGAAGCAGTTCTTC. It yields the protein CASSLGGYRDGKQFF.

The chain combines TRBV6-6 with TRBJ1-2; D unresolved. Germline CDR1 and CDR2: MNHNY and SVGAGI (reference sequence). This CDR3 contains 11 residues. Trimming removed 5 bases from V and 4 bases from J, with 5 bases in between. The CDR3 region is CASSEGYGYTF. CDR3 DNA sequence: TGTGCCAGCAGTGAAGGCTATGGCTACACCTTC.

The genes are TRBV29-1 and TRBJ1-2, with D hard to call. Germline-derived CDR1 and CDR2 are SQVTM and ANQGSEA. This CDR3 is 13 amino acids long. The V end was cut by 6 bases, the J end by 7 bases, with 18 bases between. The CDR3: CSVASRWAVGYTF. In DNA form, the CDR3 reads TGCAGCGTCGCAAGCCGGTGGGCGGTTGGCTACACCTTC. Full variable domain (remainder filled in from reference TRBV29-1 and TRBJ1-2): SAVISQKPSRDICQRGTSLTIQCQVDSQVTMMFWYRQQPGQSLTLIATANQGSEATYESGFVIDKFPISRPNLTFSTLTVSNMSPEDSSIYLCSVASRWAVGYTFGSGTRLTVV.

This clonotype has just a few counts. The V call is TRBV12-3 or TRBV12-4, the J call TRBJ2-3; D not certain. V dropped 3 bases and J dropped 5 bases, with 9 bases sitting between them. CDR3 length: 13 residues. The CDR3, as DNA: TGTGCCAGCAGTTTTTCGTCGGGAGATACGCAGTATTTT. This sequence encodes CASSFSSGDTQYF.

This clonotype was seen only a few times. The CDR3: CASSTDRVGYTF. In DNA form, the CDR3 reads TGTGCCAGCAGTACGGACAGGGTCGGCTACACCTTC. The chain uses TRBV6-6 and TRBJ1-2; 8 bases map to TRBD1. Germline lookup yields CDR1 MNHNY and CDR2 SVGAGI (reference sequence). The CDR3 has 12 residues. The J segment lost 8 bases and the V segment lost 5 bases, leaving 4 bases of the junction unmatched.

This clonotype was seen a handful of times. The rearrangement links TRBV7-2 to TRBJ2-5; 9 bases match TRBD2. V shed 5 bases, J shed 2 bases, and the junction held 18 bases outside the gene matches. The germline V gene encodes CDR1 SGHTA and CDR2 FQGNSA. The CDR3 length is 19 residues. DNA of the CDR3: TGTGCCAGCAGCCTAGACGGCTCTAGCGGGGTCCCCCCGCAAGAGACCCAGTACTTC. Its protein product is CASSLDGSSGVPPQETQYF.

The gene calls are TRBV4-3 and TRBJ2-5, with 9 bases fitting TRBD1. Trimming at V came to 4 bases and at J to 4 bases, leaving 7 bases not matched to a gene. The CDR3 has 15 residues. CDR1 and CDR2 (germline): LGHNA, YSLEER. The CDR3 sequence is CASSLEPGQGETQYF. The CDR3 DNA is TGCGCCAGCAGCCTTGAACCGGGACAGGGAGAGACCCAGTACTTC.

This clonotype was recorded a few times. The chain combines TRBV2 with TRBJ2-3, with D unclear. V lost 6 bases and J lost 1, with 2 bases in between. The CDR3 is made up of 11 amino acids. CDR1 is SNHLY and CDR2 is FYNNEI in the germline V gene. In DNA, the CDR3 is TGTGCCAGCAGCCGCACAGATACGCAGTATTTT. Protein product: CASSRTDTQYF.

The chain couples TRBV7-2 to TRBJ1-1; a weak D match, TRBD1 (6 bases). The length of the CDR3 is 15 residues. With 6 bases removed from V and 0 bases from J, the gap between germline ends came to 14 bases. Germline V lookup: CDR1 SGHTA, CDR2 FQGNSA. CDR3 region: CASRPQGTVNTEAFF. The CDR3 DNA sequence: TGTGCCAGCAGGCCCCAGGGGACGGTGAACACTGAAGCTTTCTTT.

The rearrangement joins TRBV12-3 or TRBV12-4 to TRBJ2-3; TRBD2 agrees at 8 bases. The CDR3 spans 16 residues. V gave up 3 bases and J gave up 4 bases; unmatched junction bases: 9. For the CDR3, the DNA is TGTGCCAGCAGTTTTCGGGGGGGGTTTAAGGCAGATACGCAGTATTTT. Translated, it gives CASSFRGGFKADTQYF.

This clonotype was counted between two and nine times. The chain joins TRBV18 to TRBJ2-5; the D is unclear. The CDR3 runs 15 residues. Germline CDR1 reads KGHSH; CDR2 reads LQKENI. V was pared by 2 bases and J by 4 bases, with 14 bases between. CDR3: CASSPYSGPGETQYF. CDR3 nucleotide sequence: TGTGCCAGCTCACCATACTCCGGGCCGGGAGAGACCCAGTACTTC.

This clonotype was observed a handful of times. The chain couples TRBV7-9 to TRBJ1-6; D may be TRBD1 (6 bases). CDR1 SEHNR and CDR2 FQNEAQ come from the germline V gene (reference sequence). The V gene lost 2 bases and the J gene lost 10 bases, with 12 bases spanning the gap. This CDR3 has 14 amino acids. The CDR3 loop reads CASSLQQGTSPLHF. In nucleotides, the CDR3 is TGTGCCAGCAGCTTACAACAGGGAACCTCACCCCTCCACTTT. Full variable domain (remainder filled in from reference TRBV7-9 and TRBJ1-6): DTGVSQNPRHKITKRGQNVTFRCDPISEHNRLYWYRQTLGQGPEFLTYFQNEAQLEKSRLLSDRFSAERPKGSFSTLEIQRTEQGDSAMYLCASSLQQGTSPLHFGNGTRLTVT.

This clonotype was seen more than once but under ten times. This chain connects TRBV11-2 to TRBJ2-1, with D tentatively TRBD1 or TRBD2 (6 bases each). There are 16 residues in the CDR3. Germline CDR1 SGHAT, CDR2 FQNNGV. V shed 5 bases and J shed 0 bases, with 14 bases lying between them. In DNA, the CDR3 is TGTGCCAGCAGCATTTCCGGGGGCCGCTCCTACAATGAGCAGTTCTTC. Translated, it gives CASSISGGRSYNEQFF.

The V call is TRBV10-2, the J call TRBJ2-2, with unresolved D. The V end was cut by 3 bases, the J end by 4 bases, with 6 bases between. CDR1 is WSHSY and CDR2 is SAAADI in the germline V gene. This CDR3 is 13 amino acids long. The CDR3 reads CASSDFGTGELFF. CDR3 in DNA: TGCGCCAGCAGTGATTTCGGCACCGGGGAGCTGTTTTTT.

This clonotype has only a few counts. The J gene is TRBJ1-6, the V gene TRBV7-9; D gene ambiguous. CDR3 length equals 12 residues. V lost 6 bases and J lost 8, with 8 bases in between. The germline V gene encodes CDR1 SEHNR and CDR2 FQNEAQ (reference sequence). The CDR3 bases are TGTGCCAGCAGGAAAGGTGATTCACCCCTCCACTTT. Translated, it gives CASRKGDSPLHF.

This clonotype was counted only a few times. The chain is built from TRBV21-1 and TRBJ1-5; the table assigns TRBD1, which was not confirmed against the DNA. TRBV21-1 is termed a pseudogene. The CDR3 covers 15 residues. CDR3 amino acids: CASRRTEDSNQPQHF. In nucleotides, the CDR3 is TGTGCCAGCAGGAGGACAGAGGATAGCAATCAGCCCCAGCATTTT.

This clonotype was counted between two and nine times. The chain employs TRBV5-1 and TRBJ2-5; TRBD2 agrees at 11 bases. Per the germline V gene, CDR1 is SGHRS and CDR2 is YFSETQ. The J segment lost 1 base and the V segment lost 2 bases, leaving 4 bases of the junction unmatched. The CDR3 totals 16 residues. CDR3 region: CASSFGTSGTQETQYF. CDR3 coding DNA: TGCGCCAGCAGCTTCGGGACTAGCGGAACCCAAGAGACCCAGTACTTC.

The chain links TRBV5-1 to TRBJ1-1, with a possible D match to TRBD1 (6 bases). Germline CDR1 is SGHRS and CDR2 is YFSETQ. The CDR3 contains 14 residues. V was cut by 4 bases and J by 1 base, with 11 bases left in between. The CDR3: CASSVSRGNTEAFF. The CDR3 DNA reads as TGCGCCAGCAGCGTCAGCAGGGGGAACACTGAAGCTTTCTTT.

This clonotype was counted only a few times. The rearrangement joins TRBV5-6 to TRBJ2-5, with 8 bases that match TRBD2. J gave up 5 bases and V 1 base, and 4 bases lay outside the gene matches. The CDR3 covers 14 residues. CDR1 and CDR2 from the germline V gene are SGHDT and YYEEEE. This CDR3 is CASSLTAGAETQYF. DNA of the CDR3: TGTGCCAGCAGCTTGACAGCGGGGGCTGAGACCCAGTACTTC.

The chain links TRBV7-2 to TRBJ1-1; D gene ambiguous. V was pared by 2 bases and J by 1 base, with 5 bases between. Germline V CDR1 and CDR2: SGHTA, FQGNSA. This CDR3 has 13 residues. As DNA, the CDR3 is TGTGCCAGCAGCTTATTCGAGAACACTGAAGCTTTCTTT. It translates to CASSLFENTEAFF.

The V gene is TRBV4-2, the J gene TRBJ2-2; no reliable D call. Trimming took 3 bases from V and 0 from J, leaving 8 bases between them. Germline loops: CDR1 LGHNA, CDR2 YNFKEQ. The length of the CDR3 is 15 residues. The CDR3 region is CASSQPAANTGELFF. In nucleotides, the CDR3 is TGTGCCAGCAGCCAGCCAGCCGCGAACACCGGGGAGCTGTTTTTT.